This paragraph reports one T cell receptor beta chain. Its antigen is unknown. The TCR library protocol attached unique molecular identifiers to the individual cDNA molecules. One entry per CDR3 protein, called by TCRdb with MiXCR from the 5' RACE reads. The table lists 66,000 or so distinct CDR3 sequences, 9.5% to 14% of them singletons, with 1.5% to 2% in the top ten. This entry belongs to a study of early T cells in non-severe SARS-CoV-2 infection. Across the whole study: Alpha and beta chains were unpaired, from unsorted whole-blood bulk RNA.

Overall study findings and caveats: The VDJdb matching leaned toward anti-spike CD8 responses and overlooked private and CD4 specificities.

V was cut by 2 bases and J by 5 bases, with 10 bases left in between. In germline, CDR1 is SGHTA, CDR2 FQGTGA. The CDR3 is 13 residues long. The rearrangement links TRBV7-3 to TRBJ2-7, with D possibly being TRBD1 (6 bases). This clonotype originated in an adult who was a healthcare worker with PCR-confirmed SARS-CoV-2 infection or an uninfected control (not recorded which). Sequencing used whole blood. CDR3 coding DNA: TGTGCCAGCAGCTTATTCAGGGGTAACGAGCAGTACTTC. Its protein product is CASSLFRGNEQYF.